This T cell receptor (beta chain) derives from a study of response to subunit inactivated influenza vaccine. The CDR3 runs to 16 residues. Germline CDR1 SQVTM, CDR2 ANQGSEA. V was shortened by 2 bases and J by 0 bases, with 14 bases between the two germline ends. Study-wide findings and caveats: Only a handful of new T cells, the authors suggested, are recruited with each seasonal influenza vaccination.

In TCRdb, the RT-PCR reads were re-called with MiXCR into one record per CDR3 protein. The repertoire includes 280,000 or so distinct CDR3 sequences, 21% of them detected once, and roughly a tenth sits in the top ten. A few counts support this clonotype. Its antigen remains unidentified. Sequencing used PBMCs from blood, obtained approximately 20 months after vaccination. This TCR came from a man aged 50 to 69 who received an inactivated influenza vaccine. The V and J genes are TRBV29-1 and TRBJ2-1, with D perhaps being TRBD1 or TRBD2 (5 bases each). CDR3 sequence: CSVESGQRSSYNEQFF. The DNA for the CDR3 is TGCAGCGTTGAATCGGGGCAGCGTAGCTCCTACAATGAGCAGTTCTTC.